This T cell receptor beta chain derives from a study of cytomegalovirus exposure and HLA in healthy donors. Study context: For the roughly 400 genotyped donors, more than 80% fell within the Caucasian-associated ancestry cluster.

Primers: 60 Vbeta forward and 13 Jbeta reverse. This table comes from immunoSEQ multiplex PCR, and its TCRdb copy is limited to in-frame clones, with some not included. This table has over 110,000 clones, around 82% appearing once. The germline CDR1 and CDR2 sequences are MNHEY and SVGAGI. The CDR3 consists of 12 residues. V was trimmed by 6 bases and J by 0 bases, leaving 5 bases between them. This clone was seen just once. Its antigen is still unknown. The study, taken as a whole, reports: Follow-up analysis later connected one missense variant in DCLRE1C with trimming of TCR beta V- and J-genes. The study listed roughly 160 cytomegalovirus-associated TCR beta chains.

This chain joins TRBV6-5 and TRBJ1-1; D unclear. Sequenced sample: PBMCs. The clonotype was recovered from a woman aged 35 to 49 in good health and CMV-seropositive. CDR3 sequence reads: CASRTVNTEAFF. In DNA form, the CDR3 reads TGTGCCAGCAGAACGGTGAACACTGAAGCTTTCTTT.